This T cell receptor (beta chain) was observed in a study of T cell clonality in common variable immunodeficiency. Study-level results: CVID subjects showed higher TCRbeta clonality than healthy controls. Fewer deletions and N-nucleotide insertions were reportedly seen in common variable immunodeficiency TCR beta sequences. Shared TCRbeta clones were fewer between CVID subjects than controls.

About this clone itself: Antigen specificity is unknown.

Diagnosis required reduced IgG, IgA and/or IgM with specific antibody deficiency. Sequencing input was equivalent genomic DNA from CVID and controls. Sequencing used immunoSEQ multiplex PCR; TCRdb keeps in-frame clones, though not all of them. This sample has over 15,000 clones and no singletons, with 6% to 8.5% in the ten largest. The sequencing sample was made of peripheral blood mononuclear cells. The sequence derives from a human donor with common variable immunodeficiency.

The DNA read from the CDR3 is TGTGCCAGCAGAAGAGACAGGGAGAGGTCACCC. It specifies CASRRDRERSP. From start to end, the CDR3 is CASRRDRERSPLHF. J is TRBJ1-6 and V is TRBV2, with TRBD1 identical over 7 bases. The read ends 3 residues shy of where the CDR3 ends; the end is completed using the germline J gene. With 6 bases clipped from V and 10 bases from J, the junction kept 9 bases outside the gene matches. Germline lookup yields CDR1 SNHLY and CDR2 FYNNEI. The length of the CDR3 is 14 residues.